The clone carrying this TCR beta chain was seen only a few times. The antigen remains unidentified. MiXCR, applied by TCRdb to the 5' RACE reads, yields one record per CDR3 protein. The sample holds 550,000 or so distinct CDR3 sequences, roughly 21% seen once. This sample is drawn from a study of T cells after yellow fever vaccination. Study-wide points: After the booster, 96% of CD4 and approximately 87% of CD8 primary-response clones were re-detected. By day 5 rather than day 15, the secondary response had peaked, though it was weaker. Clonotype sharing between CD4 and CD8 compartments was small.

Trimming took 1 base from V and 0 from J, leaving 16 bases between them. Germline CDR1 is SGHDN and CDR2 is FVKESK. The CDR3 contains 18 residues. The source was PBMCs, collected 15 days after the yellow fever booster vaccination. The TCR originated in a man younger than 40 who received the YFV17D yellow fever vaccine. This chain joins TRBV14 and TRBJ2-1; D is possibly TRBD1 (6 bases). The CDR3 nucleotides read TGTGCCAGCAGCCAAGGGGCTGATTGGGGGCTCTCCTACAATGAGCAGTTCTTC. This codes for CASSQGADWGLSYNEQFF.